This T cell receptor beta chain was recorded in a study of cytomegalovirus exposure and HLA in healthy donors. Amplification used 60 Vbeta primers and 13 Jbeta primers. Using immunoSEQ multiplex PCR, the repertoire was profiled, and TCRdb retains in-frame clones only, with some absent. Among fewer than 70,000 clones listed, 70% to 85% were seen once. General study findings and limits: It has been reported that TCR beta sequences accurately predicted the HLA-A and HLA-B alleles of most subjects.

A note on this clone: No antigen is known for it.

The CDR3 is 14 amino acids. Per germline, CDR1 GTSNPN and CDR2 SVGIG (reference sequence). The ends were cut back, 0 bases at V and 0 bases at J, with 8 bases in the middle. The V and J genes are TRBV30 and TRBJ1-2, with unresolved D. This sequence originates from a man aged 35 to 55 in good health and CMV-seronegative. The sequencing sample was made of PBMCs. The CDR3 sequence: CAWSVSRSNYGYTF. DNA for the CDR3: TGTGCCTGGAGTGTTTCGAGATCTAACTATGGCTACACCTTC. Variable domain in full (rest from reference TRBV30 and TRBJ1-2): SQTIHQWPATLVQPVGSPLSLECTVEGTSNPNLYWYRQAAGRGLQLLFYSVGIGQISSEVPQNLSASRPQDRQFILSSKKLLLSDSGFYLCAWSVSRSNYGYTFGSGTRLTVV.